This entry concerns a single T cell receptor beta chain. The sample originates from a study of follicular helper T cells after annual influenza vaccination. This CDR3 comprises 15 residues. Germline V CDR1 and CDR2: ENHRY, SYGVKD. V was clipped by 8 bases and J by 0 bases, with 14 bases between them. Specified time point: 2014-2015 season, pre-vaccination. Repertoires were generated with immunoSEQ multiplex PCR, while TCRdb's copy carries only in-frame clones and drops some. The table includes around 13,000 clones, roughly 80% detected once. The rearrangement links TRBV10-3 to TRBJ2-1; D gene unclear. This receptor was obtained from an adult who received the influenza vaccine. The sample in question was CXCR5- memory CD4+ T cells sorted from blood, obtained on the day of influenza vaccination. The CDR3 here is CAIGSNYHSYNEQFF. CDR3 bases: TGTGCCATCGGTTCGAATTATCACTCCTACAATGAGCAGTTCTTC.